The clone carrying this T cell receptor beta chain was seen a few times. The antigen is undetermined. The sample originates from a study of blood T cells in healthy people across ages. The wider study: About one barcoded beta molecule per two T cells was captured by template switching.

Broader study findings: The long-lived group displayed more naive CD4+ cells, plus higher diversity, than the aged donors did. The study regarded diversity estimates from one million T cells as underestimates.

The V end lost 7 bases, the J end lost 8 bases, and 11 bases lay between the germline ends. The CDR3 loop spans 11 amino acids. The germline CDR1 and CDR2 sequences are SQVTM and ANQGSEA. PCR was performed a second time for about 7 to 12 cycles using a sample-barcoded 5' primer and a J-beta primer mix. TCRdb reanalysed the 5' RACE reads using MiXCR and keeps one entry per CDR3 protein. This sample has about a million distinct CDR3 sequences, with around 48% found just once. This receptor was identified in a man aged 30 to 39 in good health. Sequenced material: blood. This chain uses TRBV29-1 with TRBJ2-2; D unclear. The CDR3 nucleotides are TGCAGCGGTAGACAATCAGGGGAGCTGTTTTTT. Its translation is CSGRQSGELFF.